These 10 T cell receptor beta chains were all obtained from the same sample, sequenced in a study of control samples from healthy donors and cancer patients. Sequenced by immunoSEQ multiplex PCR; TCRdb stores in-frame clones only, minus some. The data hold around 70,000 clones, with 94% observed a single time. The source material was blood. The receptors were sampled from a woman under 40 in good health.

The rearrangement links TRBV27 to TRBJ1-6; D gene unclear. V was shortened by 3 bases and J by 0 bases, with 12 bases between the two germline ends. Germline V CDR1 and CDR2: MNHEY, SMNVEV (reference sequence). This CDR3 is built from 17 residues. The CDR3 reads CASSFQIHGSYNSPLHF. The CDR3 DNA sequence: TGTGCCAGCAGTTTTCAGATACACGGCTCCTATAATTCACCCCTCCACTTT.

In nucleotides, the CDR3 is TGTGCCAGCAGGGAGGGCAGGGGCACTGAAGCTTTCTTT. Amino acids: CASREGRGTEAFF. The chain employs TRBV25-1 and TRBJ1-1; TRBD1 might be the D (6 bases). The V end was cut by 6 bases, the J end by 4 bases, with 12 bases between. The germline CDR1 and CDR2 sequences are MGHDK and SYGVNS. The CDR3 is made up of 13 amino acids.

As regards this clone: In the same sample, other DNA sequences code for this CDR3. This chain links TRBV3-1 (or the pseudogene TRBV3-2) with TRBJ1-1; TRBD1 might be the D (6 bases). Germline loops: CDR1 LGHDT, CDR2 YNNKEL (reference sequence). This CDR3 has 13 amino acids. Trimming removed 5 bases from V and 8 bases from J, with 15 bases in between. The CDR3 region has the DNA TGTGCCAGCAGCTTCCGGGGGGGGGCGGAAGCTTTCTTT. Its protein product is CASSFRGGAEAFF.

This chain joins TRBV9 and TRBJ1-1; D perhaps matches TRBD1 (5 bases). The CDR3 runs 13 residues. The germline V gene encodes CDR1 SGDLS and CDR2 YYNGEE. The germline V and J ends were trimmed by 3 bases and 4 bases, with 10 bases remaining between them. This chain's CDR3 is CASSGRVGTEAFF. CDR3 bases: TGTGCCAGCAGCGGCAGGGTGGGCACTGAAGCTTTCTTT.

This clone appeared once. The V gene is TRBV6-5, the J gene TRBJ1-6, with TRBD1 as a possible D gene (5 bases). Trimming removed 0 bases at V and 0 bases at J, with 6 bases between. The CDR3 consists of 16 residues. Germline CDR1 MNHEY, CDR2 SVGAGI. The CDR3 sequence: CASSYSQVSYNSPLHF. The CDR3 DNA follows: TGTGCCAGCAGTTACTCACAGGTCTCCTATAATTCACCCCTCCACTTT.

The chain links TRBV5-1 to TRBJ2-5; TRBD2 agrees at 13 bases. The germline V gene encodes CDR1 SGHRS and CDR2 YFSETQ. The CDR3 length is 16 residues. J gave up 5 bases and V 1 base, and 5 bases lay outside the gene matches. Here the CDR3 reads CASSLPETSGGETQYF. CDR3 coding DNA: TGCGCCAGCAGCTTGCCTGAGACTAGCGGGGGGGAGACCCAGTACTTC.

The chain combines TRBV11-2 with TRBJ2-5; no reliable D call. Trimming took off 5 bases at V and 1 base at J, with 8 bases between the two ends. CDR3 length: 13 residues. Germline CDR1 is SGHAT and CDR2 is FQNNGV. Here the CDR3 DNA reads TGTGCCAGCAGCCCGTTAGGCCAAGAGACCCAGTACTTC. This gives the protein CASSPLGQETQYF.

CDR3 in DNA: TGTGCCAGCAGCCAAATAATTGGTCGCTCGAACACTGAAGCTTTCTTT. Translated, it gives CASSQIIGRSNTEAFF. V is TRBV14 and J is TRBJ1-1; no definite D call. The CDR3 loop spans 16 amino acids. In germline, CDR1 is SGHDN, CDR2 FVKESK. Trimming removed 2 bases from V and 1 base from J, with 14 bases in between.

The chain has TRBV19 and TRBJ2-2, with D perhaps given as TRBD1 or TRBD2 (6 bases each). The CDR3 runs 13 residues. Trimming stripped 3 bases from V and 14 bases from J, with 16 bases between. Germline V gene sequence: CDR1 LNHDA, CDR2 SQIVND (reference sequence). The DNA for the CDR3 is TGTGCCAGTAGTATTATGATCCGGGGGCATCTGTTTTTT. As protein: CASSIMIRGHLFF.

The chain employs TRBV25-1 and TRBJ2-7, with 8 bases that match TRBD1. Germline CDR1 and CDR2: MGHDK and SYGVNS. Trimming cost V 3 bases and J 4 bases; bases outside gene matches: 8. The CDR3 extends over 15 amino acids. As DNA, the CDR3 is TGTGCCAGCAGTGACGTGGACAGGGAAAGGTACGAGCAGTACTTC. Its translation is CASSDVDRERYEQYF.